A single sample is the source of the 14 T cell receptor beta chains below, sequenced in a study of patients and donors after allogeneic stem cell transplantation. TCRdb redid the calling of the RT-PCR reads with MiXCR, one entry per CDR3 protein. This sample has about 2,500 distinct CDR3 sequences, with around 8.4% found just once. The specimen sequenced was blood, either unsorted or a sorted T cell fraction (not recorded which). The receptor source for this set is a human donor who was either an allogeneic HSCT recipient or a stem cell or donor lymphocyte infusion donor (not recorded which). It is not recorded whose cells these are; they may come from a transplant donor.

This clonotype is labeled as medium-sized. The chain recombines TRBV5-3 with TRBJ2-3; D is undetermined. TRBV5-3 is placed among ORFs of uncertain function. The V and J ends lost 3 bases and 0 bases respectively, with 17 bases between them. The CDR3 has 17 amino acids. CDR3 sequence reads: CARSYLQSDRSTDTQYF. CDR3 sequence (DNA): TGTGCCAGAAGCTACCTACAGTCGGACCGAAGCACAGATACGCAGTATTTT.

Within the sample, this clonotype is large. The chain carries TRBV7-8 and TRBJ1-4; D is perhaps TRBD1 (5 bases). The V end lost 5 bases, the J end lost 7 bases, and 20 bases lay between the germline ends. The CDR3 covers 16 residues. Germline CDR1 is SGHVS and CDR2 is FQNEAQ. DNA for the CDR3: TGTGCCAGCAGCCCAGACGGGGGTTTCGTGGGTGAAAAACTGTTTTTT. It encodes CASSPDGGFVGEKLFF.

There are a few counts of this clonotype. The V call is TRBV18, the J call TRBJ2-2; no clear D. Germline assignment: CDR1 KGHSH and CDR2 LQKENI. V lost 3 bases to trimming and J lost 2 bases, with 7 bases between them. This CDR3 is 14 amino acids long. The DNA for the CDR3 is TGTGCCAGCTCACCGACTGGAAACACCGGGGAGCTGTTTTTT. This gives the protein CASSPTGNTGELFF.

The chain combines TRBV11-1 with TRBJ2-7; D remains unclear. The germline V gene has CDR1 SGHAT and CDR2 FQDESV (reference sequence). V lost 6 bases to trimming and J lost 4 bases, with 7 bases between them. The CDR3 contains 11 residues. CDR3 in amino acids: CASSVGYEQYF. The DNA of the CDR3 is TGTGCCAGCAGTGTGGGGTACGAGCAGTACTTC.

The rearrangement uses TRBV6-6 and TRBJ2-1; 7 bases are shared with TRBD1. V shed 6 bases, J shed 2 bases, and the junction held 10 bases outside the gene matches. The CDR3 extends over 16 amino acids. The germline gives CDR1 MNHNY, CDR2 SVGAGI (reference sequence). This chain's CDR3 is CASSSWTGDTYNEQFF. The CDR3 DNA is TGTGCCAGCAGCTCCTGGACAGGTGATACCTACAATGAGCAGTTCTTC.

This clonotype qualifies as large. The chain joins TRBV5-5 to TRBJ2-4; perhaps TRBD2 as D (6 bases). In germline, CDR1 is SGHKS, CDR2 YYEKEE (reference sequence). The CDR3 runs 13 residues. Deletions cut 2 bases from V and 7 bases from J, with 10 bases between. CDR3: CASSFLGTNIQYF. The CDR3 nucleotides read TGTGCCAGCAGCTTCCTGGGGACTAACATTCAGTACTTC.

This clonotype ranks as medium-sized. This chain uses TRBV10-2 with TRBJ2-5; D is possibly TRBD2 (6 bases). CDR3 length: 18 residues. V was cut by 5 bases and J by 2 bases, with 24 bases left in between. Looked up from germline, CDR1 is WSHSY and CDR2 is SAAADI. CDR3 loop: CASSQAVPGLPSQETQYF. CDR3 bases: TGCGCCAGCAGTCAAGCAGTCCCGGGACTGCCTTCTCAAGAGACCCAGTACTTC.

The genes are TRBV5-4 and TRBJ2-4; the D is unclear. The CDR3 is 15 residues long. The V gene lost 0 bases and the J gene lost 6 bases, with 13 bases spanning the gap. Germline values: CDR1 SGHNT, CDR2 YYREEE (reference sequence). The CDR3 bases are TGTGCCAGCAGCTTGGTGATGGCGGAGAGAAACATTCAGTACTTC. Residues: CASSLVMAERNIQYF.

CDR3 bases: TGTGCCAGCATCGAGCGGGGGGCGGTCGAAGAGACCCAGTACTTC. Amino acids: CASIERGAVEETQYF. This rearrangement joins TRBV28 to TRBJ2-5, with TRBD2 matching 9 bases. The CDR3 is 15 residues long. V lost 7 bases, J lost 3 bases, and 9 bases stayed unmatched. CDR1 MDHEN and CDR2 SYDVKM come from the germline V gene.

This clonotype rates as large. The DNA of the CDR3 is TGTGCCAGCAGTTTATCGTATAACAGCTTCTACGAGCAGTACTTC. Protein sequence: CASSLSYNSFYEQYF. This sequence joins TRBV27 and TRBJ2-7, with D unclear. CDR3 length equals 15 residues. CDR1 MNHEY and CDR2 SMNVEV come from the germline V gene (reference sequence). V was cut by 0 bases and J by 3 bases, with 12 bases left in between.

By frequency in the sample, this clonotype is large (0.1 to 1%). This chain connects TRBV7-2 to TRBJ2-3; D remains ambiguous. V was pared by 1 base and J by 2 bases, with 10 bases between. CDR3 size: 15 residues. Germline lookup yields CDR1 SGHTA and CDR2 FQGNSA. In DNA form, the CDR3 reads TGTGCCAGCAGCTTAGTCGGTCTTCTCACAGATACGCAGTATTTT. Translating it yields CASSLVGLLTDTQYF.

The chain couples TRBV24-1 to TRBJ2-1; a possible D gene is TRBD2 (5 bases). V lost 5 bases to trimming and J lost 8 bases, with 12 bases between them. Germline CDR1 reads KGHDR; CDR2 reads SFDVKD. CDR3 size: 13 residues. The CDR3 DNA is TGTGCCACCAGTGGTAGCAGAGCGGATGAGCAGTTCTTC. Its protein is CATSGSRADEQFF.

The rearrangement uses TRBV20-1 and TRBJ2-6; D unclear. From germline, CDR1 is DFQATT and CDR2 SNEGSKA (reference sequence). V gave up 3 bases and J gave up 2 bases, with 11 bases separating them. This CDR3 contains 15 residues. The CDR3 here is CSASPQLTGANVLTF. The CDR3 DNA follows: TGCAGTGCTAGTCCCCAGCTAACTGGGGCCAACGTCCTGACTTTC.

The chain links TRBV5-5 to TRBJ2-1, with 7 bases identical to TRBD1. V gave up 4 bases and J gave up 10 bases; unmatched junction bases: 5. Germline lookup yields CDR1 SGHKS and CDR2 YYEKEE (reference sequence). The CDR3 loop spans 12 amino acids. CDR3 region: CASSVRQGEQFF. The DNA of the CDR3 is TGTGCCAGCAGCGTCAGACAGGGAGAGCAGTTCTTC.